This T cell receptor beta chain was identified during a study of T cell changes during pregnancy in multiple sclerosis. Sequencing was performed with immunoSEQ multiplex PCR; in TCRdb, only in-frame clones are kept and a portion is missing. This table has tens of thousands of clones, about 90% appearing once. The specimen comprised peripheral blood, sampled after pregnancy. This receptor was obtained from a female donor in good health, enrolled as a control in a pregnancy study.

The CDR3 region is CAWSVLVDRGEAFF. In DNA form, the CDR3 reads TGTGCCTGGAGTGTACTCGTCGACAGGGGTGAAGCTTTCTTT. The genes are TRBV30 and TRBJ1-1, with 8 bases aligning to TRBD1. The CDR3 extends over 14 amino acids. Germline V gene data show CDR1 as GTSNPN and CDR2 as SVGIG (reference sequence). V gave up 0 bases and J gave up 7 bases; unmatched junction bases: 7.